The present entry profiles one TCR beta chain with its context. The data are from a study of blood T cell repertoires in COVID-19. Study as a whole: Samples of COVID-19 (acute and convalescent) were obtained from the United States, Italy and Spain.

V dropped 5 bases and J dropped 2 bases, with 22 bases sitting between them. The CDR3 spans 17 residues. Per the germline V gene, CDR1 is MDHEN and CDR2 is SYDVKM. This table comes from immunoSEQ multiplex PCR, and its TCRdb copy is limited to in-frame clones, with some not included. There are around 300,000 clones in the sample; approximately 85% occur only once, and roughly 11% lies in the top ten. Material for sequencing was peripheral blood. The chain employs TRBV28 and TRBJ2-7, with unresolved D. The clonotype was recovered from a woman in her 70s with acute or convalescent COVID-19. The CDR3 DNA sequence: TGTGCCAGCAGTCCCCTCGGCGGATACCGAGTTACCTACGAGCAGTACTTC. It yields the protein CASSPLGGYRVTYEQYF. Variable domain in full (rest from reference TRBV28 and TRBJ2-7): DVKVTQSSRYLVKRTGEKVFLECVQDMDHENMFWYRQDPGLGLRLIYFSYDVKMKEKGDIPEGYSVSREKKERFSLILESASTNQTSMYLCASSPLGGYRVTYEQYFGPGTRLTVT.